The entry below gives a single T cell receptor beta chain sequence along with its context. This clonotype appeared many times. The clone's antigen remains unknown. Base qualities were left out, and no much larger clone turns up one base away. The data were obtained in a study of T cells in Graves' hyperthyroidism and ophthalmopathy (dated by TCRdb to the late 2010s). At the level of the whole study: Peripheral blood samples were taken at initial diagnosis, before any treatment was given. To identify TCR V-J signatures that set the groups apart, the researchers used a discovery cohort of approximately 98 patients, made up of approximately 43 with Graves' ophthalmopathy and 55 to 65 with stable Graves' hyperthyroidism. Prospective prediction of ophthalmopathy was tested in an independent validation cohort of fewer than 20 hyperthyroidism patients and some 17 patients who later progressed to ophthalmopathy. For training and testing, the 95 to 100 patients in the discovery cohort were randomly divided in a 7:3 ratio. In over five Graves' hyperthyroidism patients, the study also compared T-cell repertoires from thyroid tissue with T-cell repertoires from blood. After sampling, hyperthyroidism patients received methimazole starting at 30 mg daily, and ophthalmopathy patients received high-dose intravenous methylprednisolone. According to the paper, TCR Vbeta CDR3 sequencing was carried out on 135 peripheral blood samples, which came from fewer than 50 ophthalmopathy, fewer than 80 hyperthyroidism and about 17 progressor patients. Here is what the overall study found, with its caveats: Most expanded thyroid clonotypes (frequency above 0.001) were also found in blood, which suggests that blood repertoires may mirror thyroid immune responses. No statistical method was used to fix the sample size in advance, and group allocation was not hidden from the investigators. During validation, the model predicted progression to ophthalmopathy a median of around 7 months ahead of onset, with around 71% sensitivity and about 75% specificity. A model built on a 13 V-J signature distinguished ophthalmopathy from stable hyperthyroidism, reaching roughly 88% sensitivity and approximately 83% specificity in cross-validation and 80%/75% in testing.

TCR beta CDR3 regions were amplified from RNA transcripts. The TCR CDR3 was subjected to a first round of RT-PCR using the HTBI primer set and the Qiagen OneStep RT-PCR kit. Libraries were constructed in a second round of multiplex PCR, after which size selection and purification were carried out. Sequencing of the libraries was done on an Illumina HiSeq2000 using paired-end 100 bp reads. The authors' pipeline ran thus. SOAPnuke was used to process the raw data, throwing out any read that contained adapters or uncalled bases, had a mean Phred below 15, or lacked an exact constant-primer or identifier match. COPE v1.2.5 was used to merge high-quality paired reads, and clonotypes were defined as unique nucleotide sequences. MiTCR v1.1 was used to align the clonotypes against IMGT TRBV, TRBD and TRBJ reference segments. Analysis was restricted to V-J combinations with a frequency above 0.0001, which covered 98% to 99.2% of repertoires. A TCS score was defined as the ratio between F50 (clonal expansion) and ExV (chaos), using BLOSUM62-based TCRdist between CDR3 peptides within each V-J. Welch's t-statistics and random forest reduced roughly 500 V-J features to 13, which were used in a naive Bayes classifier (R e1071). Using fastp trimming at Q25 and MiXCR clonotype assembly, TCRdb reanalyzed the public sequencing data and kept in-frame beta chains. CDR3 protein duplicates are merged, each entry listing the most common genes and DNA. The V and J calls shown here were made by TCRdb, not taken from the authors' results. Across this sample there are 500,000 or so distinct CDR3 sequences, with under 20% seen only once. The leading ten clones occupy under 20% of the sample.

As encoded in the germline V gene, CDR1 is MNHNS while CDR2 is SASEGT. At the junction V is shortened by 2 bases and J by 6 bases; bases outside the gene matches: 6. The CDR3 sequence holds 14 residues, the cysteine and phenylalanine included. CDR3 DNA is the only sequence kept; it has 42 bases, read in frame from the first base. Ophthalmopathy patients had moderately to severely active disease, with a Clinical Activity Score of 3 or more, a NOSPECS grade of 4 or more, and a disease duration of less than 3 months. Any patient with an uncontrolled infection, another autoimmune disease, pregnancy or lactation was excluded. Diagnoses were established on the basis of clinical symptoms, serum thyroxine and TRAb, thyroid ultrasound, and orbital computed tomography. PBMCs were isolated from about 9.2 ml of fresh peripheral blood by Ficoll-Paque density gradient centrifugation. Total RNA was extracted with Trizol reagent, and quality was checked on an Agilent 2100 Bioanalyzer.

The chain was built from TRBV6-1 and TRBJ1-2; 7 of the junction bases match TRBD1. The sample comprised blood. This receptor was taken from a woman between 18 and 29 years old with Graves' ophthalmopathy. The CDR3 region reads CASSESTGSHGYTF. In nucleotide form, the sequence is TGTGCCAGCAGTGAATCGACAGGGTCCCATGGCTACACCTTC.